These 5 T cell receptor beta chains were all obtained from the same sample, sequenced in a study of T cell responses to AZD1222 COVID-19 vaccine. Only in-frame clones appear in the TCRdb table, and some are missing; sequencing was by immunoSEQ multiplex PCR. Here the sample spans approximately 140,000 clones, roughly 94% being singletons. The source was peripheral blood, collected on day 0 of AZD1222 vaccination. The receptors here all came from an adult in good health.

DNA for the CDR3: TGCGCCAGCAGACCGGACAGTACTGGGGCCAACGTCCTGACTTTC. Its translation: CASRPDSTGANVLTF. The chain links TRBV4-1 to TRBJ2-6; tentative D call: TRBD1 (6 bases). The CDR3 consists of 15 residues. Deletions cut 6 bases from V and 2 bases from J, with 11 bases between. Germline lookup yields CDR1 MGHRA and CDR2 YSYEKL.

The chain links TRBV10-3 to TRBJ2-6; D may match TRBD1 or TRBD2 (6 bases each). V was clipped by 4 bases and J by 4 bases, with 14 bases between them. The germline V gene has CDR1 ENHRY and CDR2 SYGVKD. CDR3 length: 16 residues. CDR3 nucleotide sequence: TGTGCCATCAGTGGGTTCCGGGGGCCAGGGGCCAACGTCCTGACTTTC. Its translation: CAISGFRGPGANVLTF.

The chain has TRBV23-1 and TRBJ2-5, with 12 nucleotides matching TRBD1. TRBV23-1 is recorded as an ORF, its role being uncertain. Losses at the gene ends were 8 bases for V and 5 bases for J; bases not matched to a gene: 15. The CDR3 sequence is 17 residues long. The CDR3 DNA follows: TGCGCCAGCGTGATAGCGCCCCGGGACAGGGGGCGTGAGACCCAGTACTTC. This translates into CASVIAPRDRGRETQYF.

The rearrangement joins TRBV7-2 to TRBJ2-1; 11 bases line up with TRBD2. The CDR3 spans 17 residues. The germline V gene has CDR1 SGHTA and CDR2 FQGNSA. The J segment lost 5 bases and the V segment lost 1 base, leaving 7 bases of the junction unmatched. CDR3 region: CASSLVSRLAGNNEQFF. In DNA, the CDR3 is TGTGCCAGCAGCTTAGTATCGCGACTAGCGGGGAACAATGAGCAGTTCTTC. Complete variable domain (other parts from reference TRBV7-2 and TRBJ2-1): GAGVSQSPSNKVTEKGKDVELRCDPISGHTALYWYRQSLGQGLEFLIYFQGNSAPDKSGLPSDRFSAERTGGSVSTLTIQRTQQEDSAVYLCASSLVSRLAGNNEQFFGPGTRLTVL.

The chain employs TRBV28 and TRBJ2-1; possible D gene TRBD1, 5 bases. Germline lookup yields CDR1 MDHEN and CDR2 SYDVKM. V gave up 4 bases and J gave up 2 bases, with 6 bases separating them. The CDR3 consists of 13 residues. For the CDR3, the DNA is TGTGCCAGCAGTTCCAGGGCCTACAATGAGCAGTTCTTC. It is translated as CASSSRAYNEQFF.